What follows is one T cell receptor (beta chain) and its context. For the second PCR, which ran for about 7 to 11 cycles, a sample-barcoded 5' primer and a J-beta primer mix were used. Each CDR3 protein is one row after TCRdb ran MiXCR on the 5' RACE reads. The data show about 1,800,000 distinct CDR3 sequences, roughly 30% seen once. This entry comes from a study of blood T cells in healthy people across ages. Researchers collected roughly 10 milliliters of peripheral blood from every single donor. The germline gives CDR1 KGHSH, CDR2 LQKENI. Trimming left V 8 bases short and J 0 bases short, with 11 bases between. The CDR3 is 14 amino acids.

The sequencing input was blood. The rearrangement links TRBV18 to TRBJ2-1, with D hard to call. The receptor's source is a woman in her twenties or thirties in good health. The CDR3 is CASLFTSSYNEQFF. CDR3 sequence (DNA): TGTGCCAGCCTATTCACAAGCTCCTACAATGAGCAGTTCTTC.